One sample yielded the 18 T cell receptor beta chains listed below, sequenced in a study of blood T cell repertoires in COVID-19. TCRdb's copy holds only in-frame clones and misses some; the assay was immunoSEQ multiplex PCR. The repertoire holds hundreds of thousands of clones, with 88% as singletons. Sample: PBMCs or T cells enriched from blood (not recorded which). All receptors come from a woman aged 60 to 75 in a cohort exposed to, infected with or recovered from COVID-19 (not recorded which).

The chain couples TRBV11-2 to TRBJ2-5, with D tentatively TRBD2 (6 bases). Germline values: CDR1 SGHAT, CDR2 FQNNGV. The V end lost 5 bases, the J end lost 5 bases, and 18 bases lay between the germline ends. The CDR3 length is 15 residues. The CDR3 sequence: CASSPRDGIVETQYF. CDR3 nucleotide sequence: TGTGCCAGCAGCCCGCGGGATGGGATCGTGGAGACCCAGTACTTC.

The V and J genes are TRBV28 and TRBJ1-1, with a weak D call TRBD1 (5 bases). From germline, CDR1 is MDHEN and CDR2 SYDVKM. The germline V and J ends were trimmed by 6 bases and 6 bases, with 11 bases remaining between them. The CDR3 covers 12 residues. The CDR3 nucleotides are TGTGCCAGCAGCCCCCTGGGGCCTGAAGCTTTCTTT. This codes for CASSPLGPEAFF.

V and J are TRBV11-2 and TRBJ2-7; 8 bases fit TRBD1. The CDR3 runs 17 residues. CDR1 SGHAT and CDR2 FQNNGV come from the germline V gene. V lost 5 bases to trimming and J lost 4 bases; unmatched junction nucleotides: 16. The DNA for the CDR3 is TGTGCCAGCAGCCCAGAGGAGGCAGGGGGCTTTCGGTACGAGCAGTACTTC. Its translation: CASSPEEAGGFRYEQYF.

This chain joins TRBV2 and TRBJ2-2; TRBD1 might be the D (5 bases). V was trimmed by 4 bases and J by 3 bases, leaving 6 bases between them. CDR1 and CDR2 from the germline V gene are SNHLY and FYNNEI. The CDR3 has 13 amino acids. Here the CDR3 reads CASSVGDTGELFF. The CDR3 DNA reads TGTGCCAGCAGTGTAGGGGACACCGGGGAGCTGTTTTTT.

The genes are TRBV6-5 and TRBJ1-1, with a weak D call TRBD1 (5 bases). This CDR3 is built from 13 residues. The germline V gene has CDR1 MNHEY and CDR2 SVGAGI. V was cut by 6 bases and J by 1 base, with 9 bases left in between. CDR3 nucleotide sequence: TGTGCCAGCAGCAAACAGGAGAACACTGAAGCTTTCTTT. Translating gives CASSKQENTEAFF.

J is TRBJ2-5 and V is TRBV25-1, with D perhaps matching TRBD1 (5 bases). The CDR3 runs 15 residues. V was shortened by 5 bases and J by 1 base, with 14 bases between the two germline ends. Looked up from germline, CDR1 is MGHDK and CDR2 is SYGVNS. The CDR3 DNA is TGTGCCAGCAGTAAAGGGGCCAGCTTCCAAGAGACCCAGTACTTC. This encodes CASSKGASFQETQYF.

This clone has only one observation. The genes are TRBV18 and TRBJ1-1; D is unclear. V gave up 2 bases and J gave up 1 base, with 5 bases separating them. Germline CDR1 is KGHSH and CDR2 is LQKENI. The CDR3 sequence is 13 residues long. The CDR3 is CASSPSQNTEAFF. The CDR3 coding sequence is TGTGCCAGCTCACCATCCCAGAACACTGAAGCTTTCTTT. The full variable domain, rest sourced from reference TRBV18 and TRBJ1-1, is NAGVMQNPRHLVRRRGQEARLRCSPMKGHSHVYWYRQLPEEGLKFMVYLQKENIIDESGMPKERFSAEFPKEGPSILRIQQVVRGDSAAYFCASSPSQNTEAFFGQGTRLTVV.

This rearrangement joins TRBV5-1 to TRBJ2-3, with D possibly matching TRBD2 (5 bases). The CDR3 sequence is 12 residues long. Germline V lookup: CDR1 SGHRS, CDR2 YFSETQ. With 6 bases removed from V and 4 bases from J, the gap between germline ends came to 9 bases. CDR3 region: CASTGLADTQYF. As DNA, the CDR3 is TGCGCCAGCACCGGACTGGCAGATACGCAGTATTTT.

This chain uses TRBV7-9 with TRBJ2-2; 9 positions match TRBD2. There are 15 residues in the CDR3. The junction had 3 bases not matched to a gene; V was cut back by 0 bases and J by 7 bases. Per the germline V gene, CDR1 is SEHNR and CDR2 is FQNEAQ (reference sequence). The chain's CDR3 is CASSLASREGGELFF. CDR3 coding DNA: TGTGCCAGCAGCTTAGCTTCGCGGGAGGGCGGGGAGCTGTTTTTT.

V usage is TRBV27 and J usage is TRBJ2-1; D not certain. Germline CDR1 MNHEY, CDR2 SMNVEV (reference sequence). This CDR3 comprises 15 residues. The V end was cut by 2 bases, the J end by 2 bases, with 10 bases between. The chain's CDR3 is CASSLEDGPYNEQFF. The CDR3 DNA follows: TGTGCCAGCAGTTTAGAGGATGGCCCCTACAATGAGCAGTTCTTC.

The rearrangement links TRBV27 to TRBJ2-1; the match to TRBD1 covers 8 bases. J was trimmed by 9 bases and V by 8 bases; bases with no gene match: 24. Germline V gene data show CDR1 as MNHEY and CDR2 as SMNVEV (reference sequence). The CDR3 loop spans 18 amino acids. CDR3 region: CASGRDRRDAWSRGEQFF. DNA of the CDR3: TGTGCCAGCGGCCGGGACAGGAGGGACGCTTGGTCACGGGGTGAGCAGTTCTTC.

V usage is TRBV18 and J usage is TRBJ2-1, with 12 bases lining up with TRBD2. Germline V gives CDR1 KGHSH, CDR2 LQKENI. Trimming cost V 4 bases and J 9 bases; bases outside gene matches: 7. The CDR3 runs 15 residues. The CDR3 DNA follows: TGTGCCAGCTCACTCCGACTAGCGGGAGTGGGTGAGCAGTTCTTC. Translation: CASSLRLAGVGEQFF. Full variable domain (remainder filled in from reference TRBV18 and TRBJ2-1): NAGVMQNPRHLVRRRGQEARLRCSPMKGHSHVYWYRQLPEEGLKFMVYLQKENIIDESGMPKERFSAEFPKEGPSILRIQQVVRGDSAAYFCASSLRLAGVGEQFFGPGTRLTVL.

Concerning this clone itself: The sample contains more than one DNA sequence encoding this CDR3. The rearrangement links TRBV19 to TRBJ2-2, with D possibly TRBD2 on 5 matching bases. The V end was cut by 6 bases, the J end by 4 bases, with 15 bases between. CDR3 length equals 15 residues. From germline, CDR1 is LNHDA and CDR2 SQIVND (reference sequence). CDR3 coding DNA: TGTGCCAGTAGCCTCGGGCAAGGGAGCACCGGGGAGCTGTTTTTT. Translated: CASSLGQGSTGELFF.

The chain combines TRBV9 with TRBJ2-5, with D maybe TRBD2 (7 bases). This CDR3 region has 15 residues. Germline V gives CDR1 SGDLS, CDR2 YYNGEE. V lost 5 bases and J lost 5, with 19 bases in between. The CDR3 spells CASSRDGGRGETQYF. The CDR3 DNA is TGTGCCAGCAGTCGTGACGGGGGGCGCGGGGAGACCCAGTACTTC.

The chain has TRBV2 and TRBJ1-3; the D is unclear. This CDR3 has 15 residues. CDR1 SNHLY and CDR2 FYNNEI come from the germline V gene. V was clipped by 2 bases and J by 0 bases, with 8 bases between them. The CDR3 DNA is TGTGCCAGCAGTGAAAACAGTTACTCTGGAAACACCATATATTTT. This gives the protein CASSENSYSGNTIYF.

The V gene is TRBV28, the J gene TRBJ2-7; 12 nucleotides match TRBD2. V shed 10 bases and J 7 bases; nucleotides not matched to a gene: 14. The CDR3 extends over 15 amino acids. From germline, CDR1 is MDHEN and CDR2 SYDVKM. The CDR3 nucleotides read TGTGCCATCTCGGCCCTAGCGGGAGGGCCGGGGGAGCAGTACTTC. Amino acids: CAISALAGGPGEQYF.

This chain joins TRBV12-5 and TRBJ1-1, with no clear D. The CDR3 contains 13 residues. Trimming stripped 5 bases from V and 1 base from J, with 8 bases between. CDR1 and CDR2 from the germline V gene are LGHNT and FRNRAP. The CDR3 DNA reads as TGTGCTAGTGGTCACCAACAGAACACTGAAGCTTTCTTT. As protein: CASGHQQNTEAFF. Together with reference TRBV12-5 and TRBJ1-1, the CDR3 gives the full variable domain: DARVTQTPRHKVTEMGQEVTMRCQPILGHNTVFWYRQTMMQGLELLAYFRNRAPLDDSGMPKDRFSAEMPDATLATLKIQPSEPRDSAVYFCASGHQQNTEAFFGQGTRLTVV.

The chain joins TRBV28 to TRBJ2-3; D is undetermined. The ends were cut back, 6 bases at V and 2 bases at J, with 9 bases in the middle. Germline CDR1 MDHEN, CDR2 SYDVKM. The CDR3 extends over 13 amino acids. The CDR3: CASSLRVTDTQYF. As DNA, the CDR3 is TGTGCCAGCAGCCTCCGGGTCACAGATACGCAGTATTTT. Together with reference TRBV28 and TRBJ2-3, the CDR3 gives the full variable domain: DVKVTQSSRYLVKRTGEKVFLECVQDMDHENMFWYRQDPGLGLRLIYFSYDVKMKEKGDIPEGYSVSREKKERFSLILESASTNQTSMYLCASSLRVTDTQYFGPGTRLTVL.